The following is a T cell receptor (beta chain) sequence with its context. Its target is not known. The data derive from a study of T cell responses to AZD1222 COVID-19 vaccine. Study conclusions and caveats: It should be noted that donors were predominantly white British and more often female, and clonal diversity was possibly underestimated.

The repertoire was sequenced with immunoSEQ multiplex PCR; TCRdb's copy has only in-frame clones and lacks some. This sample yields approximately 170,000 clones, of which almost 90% are seen a single time; around 10% belongs to the top ten. The sequence derives from an adult who received the AZD1222 COVID-19 vaccine. The material was peripheral blood, obtained 28 days after the second AZD1222 dose.

The CDR3 spells CASSRVLTEAFF. The CDR3 bases are TGTGCCAGCAGCCGGGTTCTCACTGAAGCTTTCTTT. The V call is TRBV12-3 or TRBV12-4, the J call TRBJ1-1, with D unresolved. The V end was cut by 6 bases, the J end by 4 bases, with 9 bases between. This CDR3 is built from 12 residues.